These 18 T cell receptor beta chains came from one sample sequenced in a study of CD8 T cells in ankylosing spondylitis. TCRdb re-derived calls from the 5' RACE reads in MiXCR, one entry per CDR3 protein. Of more than 600,000 distinct CDR3 sequences listed, under 20% are singletons. Which antigens these TCRs recognize remains unknown. Study results and caveats: Characteristic, it appeared, of ankylosing spondylitis blood was a TCR beta motif of fewer than 10 highly homologous variants.

The sequenced sample was blood, either unsorted or a sorted T cell fraction (not recorded which). The receptor set was obtained from a male donor with ankylosing spondylitis.

This chain joins TRBV20-1 and TRBJ1-6, with a tentative D call TRBD1 (6 bases). Germline assignment: CDR1 DFQATT and CDR2 SNEGSKA (reference sequence). The CDR3 contains 13 residues. Trimming took 6 bases from V and 9 from J, leaving 15 bases between them. CDR3 DNA: TGCAGTGCAAAACAGGGAACCTCTTCACCCCTCCACTTT. Protein product: CSAKQGTSSPLHF.

CDR3 protein: CASSQARRNDGNEQFF. The CDR3 DNA sequence: TGTGCCAGCAGCCAAGCCAGGAGGAACGACGGAAATGAGCAGTTCTTC. V gene TRBV4-2 combines with J gene TRBJ2-1; a possible D gene is TRBD2 (5 bases). This CDR3 has 16 amino acids. The V gene's germline CDR1 is LGHNA and CDR2 YNFKEQ. Trimming stripped 1 base from V and 7 bases from J, with 17 bases between.

The V and J genes are TRBV25-1 and TRBJ2-3, with 9 bases lining up with TRBD1. This CDR3 spans 16 amino acids. Germline CDR1 and CDR2: MGHDK and SYGVNS. V was clipped by 4 bases and J by 4 bases; unmatched bases: 9. CDR3 sequence: CASSGRGTGRSDTQYF. The CDR3 nucleotides read TGTGCCAGCAGTGGACGGGGGACAGGGAGGTCAGATACGCAGTATTTT.

This clonotype was counted between two and nine times. V and J are TRBV5-1 and TRBJ2-7; D tentatively reads TRBD1 or TRBD2 (5 bases each). The CDR3 totals 15 residues. The germline CDR1 and CDR2 sequences are SGHRS and YFSETQ. Deletions cut 1 base from V and 3 bases from J, with 14 bases between. The CDR3 DNA reads TGCGCCAGCAGCTTGATGGGGACCCCTCTCTACGAGCAGTACTTC. This gives the protein CASSLMGTPLYEQYF.

There are a few counts of this clonotype. This chain joins TRBV28 and TRBJ1-2; D is possibly TRBD1 (6 bases). Between the trimmed V and J ends, which lost 4 bases and 9 bases, there was a span of 21 bases. Per germline, CDR1 MDHEN and CDR2 SYDVKM. The CDR3 is 15 amino acids. Written as DNA, the CDR3 is TGTGCCAGCAGTTCCAGCTCGGCAGGGGATCAAAGCTACACCTTC. Its protein product is CASSSSSAGDQSYTF.

This clonotype turned up a few times. This chain connects TRBV10-3 to TRBJ1-5; D is unresolved. Germline lookup yields CDR1 ENHRY and CDR2 SYGVKD. CDR3 length: 13 residues. V gave up 5 bases and J gave up 7 bases, with 12 bases separating them. CDR3: CAISPTDGQPQHF. The CDR3 bases are TGTGCCATCAGTCCTACGGATGGGCAGCCCCAGCATTTT.

This clonotype was recorded at least ten times. The V gene is TRBV4-2, the J gene TRBJ1-2, with D perhaps matching TRBD1 (6 bases). The germline V gene encodes CDR1 LGHNA and CDR2 YNFKEQ. Deletions cut 2 bases from V and 4 bases from J, with 20 bases between. The CDR3 runs to 17 residues. The DNA for the CDR3 is TGTGCCAGCAGCCAATCAACCTCGGACAGTATCCTCTATGGCTACACCTTC. Translated, it gives CASSQSTSDSILYGYTF.

The chain carries TRBV5-6 and TRBJ2-1; TRBD2 matches at 7 bases. Germline trimming cut 6 bases from V and 3 bases from J; bases unmatched to any gene: 9. The CDR3 length is 15 residues. In germline, CDR1 is SGHDT, CDR2 YYEEEE. CDR3 DNA: TGTGCCAGCATTCGAGCGGGGACCCTCTACAATGAGCAGTTCTTC. This sequence encodes CASIRAGTLYNEQFF.

There are many counts of this clonotype. This sequence joins TRBV6-5 and TRBJ1-1, with a weak D call TRBD1 (5 bases). The ends were cut back, 5 bases at V and 4 bases at J, with 17 bases in the middle. The germline gives CDR1 MNHEY, CDR2 SVGAGI. The CDR3 is 15 amino acids. The CDR3 reads CASSRPTTGGTEAFF. The CDR3 nucleotides read TGTGCCAGCAGTCGCCCCACCACGGGGGGCACTGAAGCTTTCTTT.

This chain joins TRBV12-3 or TRBV12-4 and TRBJ1-3, with D possibly TRBD1 on 5 matching bases. Deletions cut 8 bases from V and 0 bases from J, with 8 bases between. There are 13 residues in the CDR3. CDR3 amino acids: CASPDSSGNTIYF. The CDR3, as DNA: TGTGCCAGCCCAGACAGCTCTGGAAACACCATATATTTT.

The rearrangement links TRBV4-3 to TRBJ2-7; TRBD2 aligns across 7 bases. This CDR3 region has 15 residues. CDR1 is LGHNA, CDR2 YSLEER, per germline. After removal of 1 base from V and 0 bases from J, the junction contained 3 bases not matched to a gene. CDR3 sequence reads: CASSQGTRSSYEQYF. The CDR3 bases are TGCGCCAGCAGCCAAGGGACTAGGAGCTCCTACGAGCAGTACTTC.

The V and J genes are TRBV4-1 and TRBJ1-6; TRBD1 might be the D (5 bases). In germline, CDR1 is MGHRA, CDR2 YSYEKL. This CDR3 is 16 amino acids long. Between the trimmed V and J ends, which lost 1 base and 8 bases, there was a span of 15 bases. The CDR3 bases are TGCGCCAGCAGCCAAGTATTCGGGACGGGAGATTCACCCCTCCACTTT. Protein sequence: CASSQVFGTGDSPLHF.

The chain joins TRBV2 to TRBJ2-7; 7 nucleotides agree with TRBD1. Germline V gene data show CDR1 as SNHLY and CDR2 as FYNNEI. There are 13 residues in the CDR3. V dropped 6 bases and J dropped 3; count of bases not matched to a gene: 5. The CDR3 nucleotides read TGTGCCAGCAGGGAGAGGACAGGCTACGAGCAGTACTTC. Encoded protein: CASRERTGYEQYF.

This clonotype was recorded many times. The V and J genes are TRBV5-5 and TRBJ2-5; D is uncertain. The CDR3 is made up of 15 amino acids. V was pared by 0 bases and J by 5 bases, with 14 bases between. Per germline, CDR1 SGHKS and CDR2 YYEKEE (reference sequence). This chain's CDR3 is CASSLGPSAMETQYF. As DNA, the CDR3 is TGTGCCAGCAGCTTGGGGCCTTCGGCGATGGAGACCCAGTACTTC.

This clonotype was counted a few times. The genes are TRBV11-2 and TRBJ2-5; 8 bases fit TRBD2. V was pared by 1 base and J by 3 bases, with 10 bases of the junction left unmatched. The CDR3 runs 17 residues. In germline, CDR1 is SGHAT, CDR2 FQNNGV. CDR3: CASSLGFWAGGEETQYF. The CDR3 DNA reads as TGTGCCAGCAGCTTAGGGTTCTGGGCGGGAGGCGAAGAGACCCAGTACTTC.

The table lists this clonotype with a few counts. The chain employs TRBV5-1 and TRBJ1-2; tentatively, D is TRBD1 (6 bases). The CDR3 extends over 14 amino acids. V dropped 4 bases and J dropped 7 bases, with 17 bases sitting between them. Germline V CDR1 and CDR2: SGHRS, YFSETQ. CDR3 in amino acids: CASSPRQDPSGYTF. DNA for the CDR3: TGCGCCAGCAGCCCACGACAGGACCCCTCTGGCTACACCTTC.

Points on this clonotype: A clone one base away is much larger, so this may be a read error. CDR3 region: CASSKDGQETQYF. DNA of the CDR3: TGTGCCAGCAGCAAGGACGGACAAGAGACCCAGTACTTC. This sequence joins TRBV7-8 and TRBJ2-5, with no clear D. The CDR3 totals 13 residues. Trimming removed 5 bases from V and 2 bases from J, with 9 bases in between. Germline lookup yields CDR1 SGHVS and CDR2 FQNEAQ.

The chain joins TRBV5-5 to TRBJ1-1; unclear D gene. CDR3 length equals 14 residues. Germline V gene sequence: CDR1 SGHKS, CDR2 YYEKEE (reference sequence). Trimming left V 1 base short and J 1 base short, with 8 bases between. The CDR3 DNA sequence: TGTGCCAGCAGCTTGCTCTGGGAGAACACTGAAGCTTTCTTT. This sequence encodes CASSLLWENTEAFF.